The 30 T cell receptor beta chains listed next were all sequenced from one sample in a study of beta chain features in type 1 diabetes. The whole isolated RNA underwent reverse transcription, so sequencing captured expressed TCRB transcripts. The table came from immunoSEQ multiplex PCR; TCRdb's copy has only in-frame clones and leaves some out. The sample has approximately 84,000 clones, about a third seen once. The specimen was stem cell memory CD4+ T cells from blood. These receptors all come from a woman aged 18 to 35 in good health.

The CDR3 reads CASSPDEGFQDTQYF. As DNA, the CDR3 is TGTGCCAGCAGCCCGGATGAGGGCTTTCAAGATACGCAGTATTTT. This sequence joins TRBV5-4 and TRBJ2-3; D perhaps matches TRBD2 (5 bases). The CDR3 is 15 amino acids. Germline V gene sequence: CDR1 SGHNT, CDR2 YYREEE (reference sequence). The germline V and J ends were trimmed by 4 bases and 5 bases, with 17 bases remaining between them.

CDR3 region: CASRRQGGTDTQYF. Here the CDR3 DNA reads TGTGCCAGCAGACGACAGGGGGGCACAGATACGCAGTATTTT. J is TRBJ2-3 and V is TRBV7-9, with TRBD1 identical over 9 bases. The CDR3 spans 14 residues. The germline V gene encodes CDR1 SEHNR and CDR2 FQNEAQ (reference sequence). The ends lost 6 bases at V and 1 base at J; junction bases unmatched: 2.

Only a few counts were recorded for this clone. The chain employs TRBV9 and TRBJ2-3, with 10 nucleotides matching TRBD1. The CDR3 sequence is 15 residues long. V dropped 3 bases and J dropped 5; count of bases not matched to a gene: 6. Germline loops: CDR1 SGDLS, CDR2 YYNGEE. CDR3 sequence: CASSAPGQGKDTQYF. The CDR3 nucleotides are TGTGCCAGCAGCGCCCCGGGACAGGGGAAAGATACGCAGTATTTT. Full variable domain (outside the CDR3, taken from reference TRBV9 and TRBJ2-3): DSGVTQTPKHLITATGQRVTLRCSPRSGDLSVYWYQQSLDQGLQFLIQYYNGEERAKGNILERFSAQQFPDLHSELNLSSLELGDSALYFCASSAPGQGKDTQYFGPGTRLTVL.

CDR3 sequence (DNA): TGTGCCAGCACCCTGGACGGGGGAGCCTACGAGCAGTACTTC. Protein product: CASTLDGGAYEQYF. The chain couples TRBV2 to TRBJ2-7; tentatively, D is TRBD2 (6 bases). The length of the CDR3 is 14 residues. CDR1 is SNHLY, CDR2 FYNNEI, per germline. V lost 7 bases, J lost 2 bases, and 15 bases lay in between.

This clone was picked up a small number of times. The genes are TRBV7-2 and TRBJ1-4; 7 bases map to TRBD1. CDR1 SGHTA and CDR2 FQGNSA come from the germline V gene. Trimming cost V 3 bases and J 5 bases; bases outside gene matches: 0. The CDR3 runs to 13 residues. In nucleotides, the CDR3 is TGTGCCAGCAGCTTGGGACAGAATGAAAAACTGTTTTTT. Translated: CASSLGQNEKLFF. The full variable domain, in which reference TRBV7-2 and TRBJ1-4 provide the parts outside the CDR3, is GAGVSQSPSNKVTEKGKDVELRCDPISGHTALYWYRQSLGQGLEFLIYFQGNSAPDKSGLPSDRFSAERTGGSVSTLTIQRTQQEDSAVYLCASSLGQNEKLFFGSGTQLSVL.

This clone was picked up a small number of times. V is TRBV7-8 and J is TRBJ1-2, with D unclear. Germline lookup yields CDR1 SGHVS and CDR2 FQNEAQ. The CDR3 is 15 residues long. V was trimmed by 1 base and J by 4 bases, leaving 13 bases between them. DNA of the CDR3: TGTGCCAGCAGCTTAGGACGGTTCGGAGTCTATGGCTACACCTTC. Its translation: CASSLGRFGVYGYTF.

This clone has more than one count but fewer than ten. This rearrangement joins TRBV11-1 to TRBJ1-1, with 8 bases fitting TRBD1. V lost 5 bases and J lost 5; bases outside the gene matches: 4. Per germline, CDR1 SGHAT and CDR2 FQDESV (reference sequence). The CDR3 length is 13 residues. In DNA form, the CDR3 reads TGTGCCAGCAGCCTTAGGACAGGGACTGAAGCTTTCTTT. This translates into CASSLRTGTEAFF.

This clone showed up just a few times. The V and J genes are TRBV9 and TRBJ2-1; a weak D match, TRBD2 (5 bases). CDR3 length: 15 residues. CDR1 is SGDLS and CDR2 is YYNGEE in the germline V gene. V was pared by 0 bases and J by 5 bases, with 12 bases between. This chain's CDR3 is CASSVGVGSHNEQFF. Here the CDR3 DNA reads TGTGCCAGCAGCGTAGGGGTTGGGAGCCACAATGAGCAGTTCTTC.

The J gene is TRBJ2-1, the V gene TRBV5-1, with 15 bases aligning to TRBD2. The CDR3 extends over 15 amino acids. The germline V gene has CDR1 SGHRS and CDR2 YFSETQ. Germline trimming cut 4 bases from V and 9 bases from J; bases unmatched to any gene: 5. CDR3 amino acids: CASSGGTSGRSEQFF. CDR3 DNA sequence: TGCGCCAGCAGCGGAGGGACTAGCGGGAGGTCTGAGCAGTTCTTC.

This chain links TRBV9 with TRBJ1-2; 7 bases line up with TRBD1. The CDR3 has 16 residues. Germline V lookup: CDR1 SGDLS, CDR2 YYNGEE. Unmatched junction bases numbered 8, after V lost 3 bases and J lost 0 bases. CDR3 bases: TGTGCCAGCAGCGCATCCGGGACAGCGCCTAACTATGGCTACACCTTC. Its protein is CASSASGTAPNYGYTF.

CDR3 loop: CASSQGYSGGAKAQPDTQYF. Here the CDR3 DNA reads TGCGCCAGCAGCCAAGGTTATAGCGGGGGGGCCAAGGCACAACCAGATACGCAGTATTTT. The chain carries TRBV4-1 and TRBJ2-3, with 11 bases aligning to TRBD2. The CDR3 runs to 20 residues. Germline CDR1 and CDR2: MGHRA and YSYEKL. V lost 1 base to trimming and J lost 4 bases; unmatched junction nucleotides: 16.

The chain has TRBV19 and TRBJ2-4, with a weak D call TRBD2 (6 bases). The V gene lost 0 bases and the J gene lost 2 bases, with 8 bases spanning the gap. This CDR3 has 15 residues. Germline CDR1 LNHDA, CDR2 SQIVND (reference sequence). As DNA, the CDR3 is TGTGCCAGTAGTATAGATCGGGGGACCAAAAACATTCAGTACTTC. Translating gives CASSIDRGTKNIQYF.

The gene calls are TRBV6-1 and TRBJ2-3; 9 bases are a match to TRBD2. CDR3 length: 18 amino acids. Looked up from germline, CDR1 is MNHNS and CDR2 is SASEGT. J lost 2 bases, V lost 1 base, and 10 bases had no gene match. The CDR3 protein is CASSEGLLAGTYTDTQYF. The CDR3 bases are TGTGCCAGCAGTGAAGGACTCCTAGCGGGAACCTACACAGATACGCAGTATTTT.

This clone showed up just a few times. V and J are TRBV13 and TRBJ2-5; 9 bases align to TRBD1. Germline assignment: CDR1 PRHDT and CDR2 FYEKMQ (reference sequence). This CDR3 contains 15 residues. After removal of 2 bases from V and 4 bases from J, the junction contained 5 bases not matched to a gene. The CDR3 nucleotides are TGTGCCAGCAGCTTACCGGACAGGGGATTAGAGACCCAGTACTTC. The encoded protein is CASSLPDRGLETQYF.

This clone was seen more than once but under ten times. The chain couples TRBV5-4 to TRBJ2-3; TRBD2 is a possible D gene (6 bases). Between the trimmed V and J ends, which lost 4 bases and 0 bases, there was a span of 18 bases. The germline gives CDR1 SGHNT, CDR2 YYREEE (reference sequence). This CDR3 has 17 amino acids. For the CDR3, the DNA is TGTGCCAGCAGCCCGGGGACTGGACCTCGTAGCACAGATACGCAGTATTTT. Amino acid sequence: CASSPGTGPRSTDTQYF.

This chain uses TRBV18 with TRBJ1-1; no firm D call. The germline CDR1 and CDR2 sequences are KGHSH and LQKENI. The CDR3 is 15 amino acids. V was pared by 0 bases and J by 0 bases, with 8 bases between. Written as DNA, the CDR3 is TGTGCCAGCTCACCACCGTCGGGTGTGAACACTGAAGCTTTCTTT. This encodes CASSPPSGVNTEAFF.

The chain combines TRBV11-2 with TRBJ2-5; tentative D call: TRBD2 (6 bases). Deletions cut 4 bases from V and 5 bases from J, with 11 bases between. The CDR3 sequence is 13 residues long. CDR1 and CDR2 (germline): SGHAT, FQNNGV. The CDR3 region has the DNA TGTGCCAGCAGCTCTGTTGGGAGGGAGACCCAGTACTTC. Its translation is CASSSVGRETQYF.

This clone was counted a few times. The rearrangement links TRBV10-3 to TRBJ2-2; TRBD1 is a possible D gene (6 bases). Per germline, CDR1 ENHRY and CDR2 SYGVKD. The CDR3 is 14 amino acids. V gave up 6 bases and J gave up 3 bases, with 11 bases separating them. The CDR3 is CAISPDRYTGELFF. CDR3 nucleotides: TGTGCCATCAGCCCGGACAGATACACCGGGGAGCTGTTTTTT.

In DNA, the CDR3 is TGTGCCAGCAGCCGAGGGACAGAGCTCTACGAGCAGTACTTC. It translates to CASSRGTELYEQYF. The rearrangement uses TRBV5-4 and TRBJ2-7; 7 nucleotides align to TRBD1. The ends lost 4 bases at V and 3 bases at J; junction bases unmatched: 7. The length of the CDR3 is 14 residues. Germline V gene lookup returns CDR1 SGHNT and CDR2 YYREEE (reference sequence).

The V call is TRBV7-9, the J call TRBJ2-1, with 9 bases aligning to TRBD1. Per the germline V gene, CDR1 is SEHNR and CDR2 is FQNEAQ (reference sequence). The CDR3 totals 17 residues. The junction had 12 bases not matched to a gene; V was cut back by 5 bases and J by 4 bases. CDR3 nucleotide sequence: TGTGCCAGCAGCCCTCGTCTTGGGACAGGGACTTACAATGAGCAGTTCTTC. This sequence encodes CASSPRLGTGTYNEQFF.

The chain carries TRBV12-5 and TRBJ2-2; 10 bases line up with TRBD2. The V and J ends lost 3 bases and 3 bases, in that order; junction bases with no gene match: 10. Germline V CDR1 and CDR2: LGHNT, FRNRAP. The CDR3 is made up of 18 amino acids. The CDR3 is CASGFPLAGVTDTGELFF. In DNA, the CDR3 is TGTGCTAGTGGTTTTCCCCTAGCGGGAGTTACGGACACCGGGGAGCTGTTTTTT.

The chain uses TRBV7-3 and TRBJ1-1, with 7 bases identical to TRBD1. The CDR3 has 15 residues. The germline gives CDR1 SGHTA, CDR2 FQGTGA. V lost 5 bases to trimming and J lost 4 bases; unmatched junction nucleotides: 10. CDR3 DNA: TGTGCCAGCAGCCAAACCTTGACAGGGATCACTGAAGCTTTCTTT. It codes for CASSQTLTGITEAFF.

This chain uses TRBV2 with TRBJ2-5, with 7 bases lining up with TRBD1. There are 16 residues in the CDR3. The V gene's germline CDR1 is SNHLY and CDR2 FYNNEI. V gave up 1 base and J gave up 2 bases; unmatched junction bases: 7. The CDR3 loop is CASSEEGAYSQETQYF. For the CDR3, the DNA is TGTGCCAGCAGTGAAGAGGGGGCCTATTCACAAGAGACCCAGTACTTC.

The V call is TRBV5-1, the J call TRBJ2-1; 7 nucleotides match TRBD1. CDR1 and CDR2 from the germline V gene are SGHRS and YFSETQ. V gave up 2 bases and J gave up 6 bases; unmatched junction bases: 5. The CDR3 length is 14 residues. The CDR3 spells CASSFSQGRNEQFF. Here the CDR3 DNA reads TGCGCCAGCAGCTTTTCACAGGGGCGCAATGAGCAGTTCTTC.

The chain employs TRBV14 and TRBJ1-2; D is perhaps TRBD1 (5 bases). Looked up from germline, CDR1 is SGHDN and CDR2 is FVKESK. This CDR3 spans 17 amino acids. Deletions cut 0 bases from V and 5 bases from J, with 19 bases between. The CDR3 sequence is CASSQDGRKGMWYGYTF. Written as DNA, the CDR3 is TGTGCCAGCAGCCAAGACGGTCGTAAGGGGATGTGGTATGGCTACACCTTC. The variable domain in full, completed from reference TRBV14 and TRBJ1-2, reads EAGVTQFPSHSVIEKGQTVTLRCDPISGHDNLYWYRRVMGKEIKFLLHFVKESKQDESGMPNNRFLAERTGGTYSTLKVQPAELEDSGVYFCASSQDGRKGMWYGYTFGSGTRLTVV.

The chain couples TRBV5-1 to TRBJ2-3; D is unclear. CDR3 size: 13 residues. Germline CDR1 is SGHRS and CDR2 is YFSETQ. Trimming cost V 4 bases and J 1 base, with 7 bases left between them. CDR3 coding DNA: TGCGCCAGCAGCATGAGCCGCACAGATACGCAGTATTTT. Translation gives CASSMSRTDTQYF.

The J gene is TRBJ2-3, the V gene TRBV30, with 12 bases lining up with TRBD1. Looked up from germline, CDR1 is GTSNPN and CDR2 is SVGIG (reference sequence). J gave up 3 bases and V 4 bases, and 2 bases lay outside the gene matches. This CDR3 has 14 amino acids. The CDR3 here is CAWTGQGATDTQYF. The CDR3 DNA is TGTGCCTGGACGGGACAGGGGGCTACAGATACGCAGTATTTT.

The chain is built from TRBV2 and TRBJ2-7, with TRBD1 identical over 9 bases. The V and J ends lost 6 bases and 7 bases, in that order; junction bases with no gene match: 4. CDR1 and CDR2 from the germline V gene are SNHLY and FYNNEI. This CDR3 spans 12 amino acids. Here the CDR3 DNA reads TGTGCCAGCAGGACAGGGGGTATGGAGCAGTACTTC. It translates to CASRTGGMEQYF.

Points on this clone: At one end the junction does not follow the germline gene, possibly because of a read error. The V call is TRBV14, the J call TRBJ1-2; TRBD1 is a possible D gene (6 bases). In germline, CDR1 is SGHDN, CDR2 FVKESK. The CDR3 sequence is 13 residues long. The CDR3 DNA reads as TGTGCCAGCAGCCCCCAACAGGGCTATAGCTACACCTTC. Amino acid sequence: CASSPQQGYSYTF.

The chain employs TRBV2 and TRBJ2-1; TRBD2 matches 13 bases. Germline values: CDR1 SNHLY, CDR2 FYNNEI. Trimming cost V 6 bases and J 8 bases; bases outside gene matches: 10. CDR3 length equals 16 residues. The CDR3 DNA is TGTGCCAGCAGCAAACTACTAGCGGGGGGGGGAGATGAGCAGTTCTTC. Its protein is CASSKLLAGGGDEQFF.